Sequencing of this T cell receptor beta chain was carried out in a study of OX40 agonist ivuxolimab in advanced cancers. The count of this clone is one. The V end was cut by 5 bases, the J end by 0 bases, with 14 bases between. This CDR3 spans 17 amino acids. The germline gives CDR1 MGHDK, CDR2 SYGVNS. Profiled with immunoSEQ multiplex PCR; TCRdb holds only in-frame clones, not every one. The table has about 100,000 clones, approximately 91% seen once. The specimen was CD4+ or CD8+ T cells sorted from blood, collected in a trial of the OX40 agonist ivuxolimab. The chain is built from TRBV25-1 and TRBJ2-6; D is undetermined. This sequence was found in an adult with an advanced solid tumor such as melanoma, head and neck, liver or kidney cancer. This CDR3 reads CASSWSWGTSGANVLTF. DNA of the CDR3: TGTGCCAGCAGTTGGTCGTGGGGTACCTCTGGGGCCAACGTCCTGACTTTC.